This TCR beta chain comes out of a study of cytomegalovirus exposure and HLA in healthy donors. The table lists this clone with a few counts. Its antigen remains unidentified. Primers: 60 Vbeta forward and 13 Jbeta reverse. This table comes from immunoSEQ multiplex PCR, and its TCRdb copy is limited to in-frame clones, with some not included. This table has over 200,000 clones, just under 70% appearing once. The study, taken as a whole, reports: According to the study, roughly 160 TCR beta chains were cytomegalovirus-associated. Sequencing likely produced, as an artifact, a cluster of highly shared sequence variants. V- and J-gene trimming of TCR beta was linked (in a later analysis) to a missense DCLRE1C variant.

There are 12 residues in the CDR3. CDR1 and CDR2 (germline): SGHTA, FQGNSA. The germline V and J ends were trimmed by 5 bases and 7 bases, with 11 bases remaining between them. This receptor was identified in a middle-aged man in good health and CMV-seropositive. Sequencing was done on a sample of PBMCs. V is TRBV7-2 and J is TRBJ2-5; D may be TRBD2 (5 bases). CDR3 bases: TGTGCCAGCAGCGAAGACGAGGGGACCCAGTACTTC. Translation gives CASSEDEGTQYF.